The subject of this entry is one T cell receptor (beta chain). What this receptor recognizes is not known. No much larger clonotype is one base removed from it; base qualities were not supplied. The data stem from a study of OX40 agonist ivuxolimab in advanced cancers. At the level of the whole study: Ivuxolimab, which targeted the costimulatory receptor OX40 (CD134), was an agonistic, fully human IgG2 monoclonal antibody. Intravenous ivuxolimab was administered to patients every 2 weeks at six dose levels: 0.01, 0.1, 0.3, 1.5, 3 and 10 mg/kg. Of the approximately 53 patients in dose escalation, 19 had hepatocellular carcinoma, about 15 had melanoma, 9 had renal cell carcinoma and 9 had head and neck cancer. A male proportion of nearly 85% and a mean age of approximately 55 years, ranging from 23 to 79, were recorded for the dose-escalation cohort. Prior anti-PD-1, anti-PD-L1 or anti-CTLA-4 therapy was permitted, and approximately 40% of dose-escalation patients had received checkpoint inhibitors. Three dose-escalation patients achieved partial responses, one with hepatocellular carcinoma and two with cutaneous melanoma. Peripheral TCRbeta sequencing aimed to test whether ivuxolimab altered TCR sequence diversity and caused clonal T-cell expansion. The paper reports the monotherapy dose-escalation portion (N = 52 patients) of the phase I ivuxolimab trial.

The paper's findings and limits, for the study overall: Partial responders in the 0.1-3.0 mg/kg groups had among the lowest normalized peripheral clonal expansion, especially among CD8+ T cells. Antigen specificity was not determined for the clonally expanded peripheral T cells. At doses of 0.1 to 3.0 mg/kg, clonal expansion of both CD4+ and CD8+ T cells in blood was seen between baseline and week 6. On average, CD8+ T cells showed more expanded clones than CD4+ T cells after ivuxolimab. Low levels of normalized T-cell clonal expansion were also seen in some patients who did not respond.

Patients with autoimmune disease history or receiving systemic immunosuppression were excluded from the trial. In every dose cohort, peripheral blood was drawn for TCR sequencing at baseline, cycle 4 day 1, and cycle 7 day 1. The samples were taken from a phase I, first-in-human, multicenter, open-label dose-escalation trial of ivuxolimab. Adults with locally advanced or metastatic melanoma, renal cell carcinoma, hepatocellular carcinoma or head and neck squamous cell carcinoma were enrolled in the trial. CD4+ and CD8+ T cells were sorted separately from peripheral blood before TCR sequencing. V loses 6 bases at its end and J loses 2 bases; junction bases beyond the gene matches: 14. Including cysteine and phenylalanine, the CDR3 has 19 amino acids. CDR3 DNA only is kept here, 57 bases in frame from base 1. To sequence the TCRbeta CDR3 region, genomic DNA was isolated from the sorted cells. The immunoSEQ Assay was used for sequencing of TCRbeta CDR3 regions. The table was pulled from immuneACCESS by TCRdb, which kept in-frame rearrangements only. Such tables lose some clones; where checked, under half of the loss comes from unresolved V genes, and the rest has no known cause. The sample yields 50,000 to 65,000 clones; 80% to 90% were counted once. Of the sample, approximately 2% falls within the top ten clones.

The chain couples TRBV23-1 to TRBJ2-5; TRBD2 matches 14 bases in the middle. TRBV23-1 is identified as an open reading frame with a role that is uncertain. This TCR was sampled from an adult with an advanced solid tumor such as melanoma, head and neck, liver or kidney cancer. The sequences come from CD4+ or CD8+ T cells sorted from blood, collected in a trial of the OX40 agonist ivuxolimab. The CDR3 region: CASSRERGRTSGGQETQYF. The DNA is as follows: TGCGCCAGCAGCCGGGAGAGGGGGCGGACTAGCGGGGGGCAAGAGACCCAGTACTTC.